This T cell receptor (beta chain) was retrieved from a study of blood T cell repertoires in COVID-19. Study information: From the United States, Italy and Spain came samples of acute and convalescent COVID-19.

Measured with immunoSEQ multiplex PCR; TCRdb has only the in-frame clones, and not every one. The sample includes 120,000 or so clones, roughly 90% of them seen just once. Between the trimmed V and J ends, which lost 5 bases and 3 bases, there was a span of 11 bases. The CDR3 is 13 residues long. CDR1 SGHRS and CDR2 YFSETQ come from the germline V gene. The material sequenced was peripheral blood. The chain combines TRBV5-1 with TRBJ1-1; D ambiguous. This sequence was found in a man over 45 with active COVID-19. The CDR3 sequence: CASRITGDTEAFF. CDR3 sequence (DNA): TGCGCCAGCAGGATCACCGGGGACACTGAAGCTTTCTTT.